This T cell receptor beta chain stems from a study of T-cell reconstitution after alpha-beta-depleted transplantation in children. Study outcomes and limitations: Expanded graft clones numbering several hundred reportedly gave rise to alpha-beta T cells about two months after transplant. A year had passed since transplant, and T-cell counts and diversity by then came mostly from newly produced T cells. Surviving thymic progenitors and recipient T cells were the source of high TCRbeta diversity at day 60 in some patients.

Library preparation (for TCRbeta) was performed with unique molecular identifiers. Each CDR3 protein is one row after TCRdb ran MiXCR on the PCR reads. In the table there are some 830,000 distinct CDR3 sequences, around 15% of which are singletons. Between the trimmed V and J ends, which lost 6 bases and 5 bases, there was a span of 10 bases. CDR1 is KGHSH, CDR2 LQKENI, per germline. The CDR3 covers 13 residues. For this clonotype: Its antigen is not identified.

The gene calls are TRBV18 and TRBJ2-2; D call uncertain. This sequence originates from a male patient younger than 18 who had a stem cell transplant for acute lymphoblastic leukemia, so the T cells may come from the graft donor. The starting material was PBMCs, mostly from graft donor cells, obtained 360 days after TCRalphabeta/CD19-depleted stem cell transplant. CDR3 DNA sequence: TGTGCCAGCTCGACGCCGGGTACCGGGGAGCTGTTTTTT. Translating gives CASSTPGTGELFF.